This T cell receptor (beta chain) was documented in a study of blood T cell repertoires in COVID-19. Study in general: Acute and convalescent COVID-19 samples came from the United States, Italy and Spain.

The authors' processing: Amplification from reference gene primers served as the basis for estimated nucleated cell counts. TCRdb's copy holds only in-frame clones and misses some; the assay was immunoSEQ multiplex PCR. Clone size and the V and J calls come from that table; the DNA yielded D and trimming. The sample lists under 150,000 clones, roughly four fifths occurring once. CDR1 and CDR2 from the germline V gene are SGHDT and YYEEEE. This CDR3 contains 15 residues. V shed 1 base, J shed 7 bases, and the junction held 3 bases outside the gene matches. The chain employs TRBV5-6 and TRBJ1-6; 9 bases map to TRBD1. The sequence came from a human donor in a cohort sampled during active COVID-19. Sample: peripheral blood. The CDR3 is CASSLPGQGNSPLHF. CDR3 bases: TGTGCCAGCAGCTTGCCGGGACAGGGAAATTCACCCCTCCACTTT.